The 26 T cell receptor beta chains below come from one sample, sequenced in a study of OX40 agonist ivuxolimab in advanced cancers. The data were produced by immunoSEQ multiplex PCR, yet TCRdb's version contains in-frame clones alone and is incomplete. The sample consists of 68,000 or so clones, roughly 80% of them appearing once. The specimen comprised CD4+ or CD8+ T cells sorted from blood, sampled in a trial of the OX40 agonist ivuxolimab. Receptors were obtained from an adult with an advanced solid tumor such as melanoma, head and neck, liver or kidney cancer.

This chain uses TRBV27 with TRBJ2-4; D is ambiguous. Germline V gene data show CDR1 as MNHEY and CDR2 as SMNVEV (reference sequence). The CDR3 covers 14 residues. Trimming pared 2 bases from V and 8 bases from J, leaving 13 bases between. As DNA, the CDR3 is TGTGCCAGCAGTTTAGGGGTCGGGCTTGACATTCAGTACTTC. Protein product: CASSLGVGLDIQYF.

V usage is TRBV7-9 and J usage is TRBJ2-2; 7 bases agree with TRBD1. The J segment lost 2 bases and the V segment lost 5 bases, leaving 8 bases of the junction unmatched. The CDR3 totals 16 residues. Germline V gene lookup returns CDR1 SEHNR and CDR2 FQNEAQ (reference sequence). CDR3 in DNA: TGTGCCAGCAGCAATGGGGGACAGACTAACACCGGGGAGCTGTTTTTT. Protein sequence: CASSNGGQTNTGELFF.

CDR3 DNA sequence: TGTGCCAGCTCACGGTCTCGGACAGAGACCCAGTACTTC. Residues: CASSRSRTETQYF. The V gene is TRBV18, the J gene TRBJ2-5; D is unresolved. The CDR3 spans 13 residues. CDR1 and CDR2 (germline): KGHSH, LQKENI. The V end lost 4 bases, the J end lost 4 bases, and 10 bases lay between the germline ends.

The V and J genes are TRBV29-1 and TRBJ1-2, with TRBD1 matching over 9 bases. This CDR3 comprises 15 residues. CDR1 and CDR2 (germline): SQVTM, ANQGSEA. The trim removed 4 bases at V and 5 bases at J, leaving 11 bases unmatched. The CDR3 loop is CSVVGQGLSQYGYTF. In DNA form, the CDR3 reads TGCAGCGTTGTAGGACAGGGGCTTTCTCAGTATGGCTACACCTTC. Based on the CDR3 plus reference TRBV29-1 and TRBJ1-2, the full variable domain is SAVISQKPSRDICQRGTSLTIQCQVDSQVTMMFWYRQQPGQSLTLIATANQGSEATYESGFVIDKFPISRPNLTFSTLTVSNMSPEDSSIYLCSVVGQGLSQYGYTFGSGTRLTVV.

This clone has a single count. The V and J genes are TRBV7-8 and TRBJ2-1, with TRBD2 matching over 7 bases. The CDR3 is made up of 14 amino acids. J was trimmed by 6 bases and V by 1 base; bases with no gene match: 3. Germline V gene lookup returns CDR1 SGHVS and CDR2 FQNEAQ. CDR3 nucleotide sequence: TGTGCCAGCAGCTTAGATAGGACTAGCAATGAGCAGTTCTTC. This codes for CASSLDRTSNEQFF. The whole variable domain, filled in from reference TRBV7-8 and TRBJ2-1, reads GAGVSQSPRYKVAKRGQDVALRCDPISGHVSLFWYQQALGQGPEFLTYFQNEAQLDKSGLPSDRFFAERPEGSVSTLKIQRTQQEDSAVYLCASSLDRTSNEQFFGPGTRLTVL.

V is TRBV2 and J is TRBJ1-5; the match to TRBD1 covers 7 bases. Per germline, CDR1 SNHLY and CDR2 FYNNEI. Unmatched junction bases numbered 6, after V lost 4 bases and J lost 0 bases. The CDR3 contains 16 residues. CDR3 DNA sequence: TGTGCCAGCAGTGGGGGACAGTTTTATAGCAATCAGCCCCAGCATTTT. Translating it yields CASSGGQFYSNQPQHF.

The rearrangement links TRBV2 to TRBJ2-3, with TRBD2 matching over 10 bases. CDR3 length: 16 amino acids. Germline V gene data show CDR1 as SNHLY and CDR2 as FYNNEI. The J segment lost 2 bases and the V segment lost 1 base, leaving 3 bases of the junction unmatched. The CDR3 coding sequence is TGTGCCAGCAGTGAAGATACTAGCGGGGACACAGATACGCAGTATTTT. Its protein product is CASSEDTSGDTDTQYF.

The CDR3 reads CASSTGQGETNEKLFF. The CDR3 coding sequence is TGTGCCAGCAGCACTGGACAGGGGGAAACTAATGAAAAACTGTTTTTT. This rearrangement joins TRBV2 to TRBJ1-4; 10 bases line up with TRBD1. CDR1 is SNHLY, CDR2 FYNNEI, per germline. The J segment lost 1 base and the V segment lost 6 bases, leaving 5 bases of the junction unmatched. The CDR3 loop spans 16 amino acids.

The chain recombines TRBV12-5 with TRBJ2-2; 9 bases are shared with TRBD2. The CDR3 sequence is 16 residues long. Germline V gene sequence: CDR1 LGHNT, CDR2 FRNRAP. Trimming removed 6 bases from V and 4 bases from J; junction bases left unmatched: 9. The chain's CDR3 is CASGPAIAGATGELFF. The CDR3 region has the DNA TGTGCTAGTGGCCCGGCGATAGCGGGAGCCACCGGGGAGCTGTTTTTT.

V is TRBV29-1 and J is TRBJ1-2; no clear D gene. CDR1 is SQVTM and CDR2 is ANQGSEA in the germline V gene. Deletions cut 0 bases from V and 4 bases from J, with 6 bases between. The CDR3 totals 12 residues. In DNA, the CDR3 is TGCAGCGTTGAAGATCTCATCTATGGCTACACCTTC. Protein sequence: CSVEDLIYGYTF.

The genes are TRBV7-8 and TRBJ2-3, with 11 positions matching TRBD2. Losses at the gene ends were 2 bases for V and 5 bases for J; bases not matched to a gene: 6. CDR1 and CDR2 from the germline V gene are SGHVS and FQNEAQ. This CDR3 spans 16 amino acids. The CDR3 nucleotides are TGTGCCAGCAGCTTAATAGCGGGGGGGCCGGGAGATACGCAGTATTTT. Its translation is CASSLIAGGPGDTQYF.

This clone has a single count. The CDR3 loop is CASSLLAGVDTEAFF. The CDR3 bases are TGCGCCAGCAGCTTGTTGGCAGGGGTTGACACTGAAGCTTTCTTT. The chain joins TRBV5-1 to TRBJ1-1; tentatively, D is TRBD1 (6 bases). Germline V gene lookup returns CDR1 SGHRS and CDR2 YFSETQ. V was clipped by 1 base and J by 3 bases, with 13 bases between them. This CDR3 is built from 15 residues.

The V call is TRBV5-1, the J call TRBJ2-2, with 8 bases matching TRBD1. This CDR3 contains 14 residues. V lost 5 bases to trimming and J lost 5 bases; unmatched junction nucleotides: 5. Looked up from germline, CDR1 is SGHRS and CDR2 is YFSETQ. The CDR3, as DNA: TGCGCCAGCAGAGATACAGGGGGGACCGGGGAGCTGTTTTTT. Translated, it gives CASRDTGGTGELFF.

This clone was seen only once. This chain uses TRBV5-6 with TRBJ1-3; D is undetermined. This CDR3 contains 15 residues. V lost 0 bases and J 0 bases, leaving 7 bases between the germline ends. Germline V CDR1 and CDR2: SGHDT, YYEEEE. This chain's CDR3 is CASSLVEFSGNTIYF. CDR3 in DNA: TGTGCCAGCAGCTTGGTGGAATTCTCTGGAAACACCATATATTTT.

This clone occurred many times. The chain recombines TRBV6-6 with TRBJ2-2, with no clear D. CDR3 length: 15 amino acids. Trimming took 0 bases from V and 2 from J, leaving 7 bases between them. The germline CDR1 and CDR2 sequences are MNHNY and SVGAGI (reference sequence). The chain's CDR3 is CASSYSDHNTGELFF. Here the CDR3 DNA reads TGTGCCAGCAGTTACTCGGATCACAACACCGGGGAGCTGTTTTTT.

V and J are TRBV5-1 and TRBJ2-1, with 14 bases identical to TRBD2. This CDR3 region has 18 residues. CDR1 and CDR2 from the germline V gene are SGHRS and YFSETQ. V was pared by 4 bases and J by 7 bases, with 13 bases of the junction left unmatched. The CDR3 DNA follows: TGCGCCAGCAGCATAGAAGCCGGGACTAGCGGGAGTAGGAATGAGCAGTTCTTC. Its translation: CASSIEAGTSGSRNEQFF.

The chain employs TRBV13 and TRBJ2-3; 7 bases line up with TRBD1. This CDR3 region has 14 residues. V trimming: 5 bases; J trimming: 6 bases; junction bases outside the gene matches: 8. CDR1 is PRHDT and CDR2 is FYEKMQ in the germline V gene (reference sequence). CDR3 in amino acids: CASSEPTGLDTQYF. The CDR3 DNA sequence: TGTGCCAGCAGCGAGCCGACAGGGTTGGATACGCAGTATTTT.

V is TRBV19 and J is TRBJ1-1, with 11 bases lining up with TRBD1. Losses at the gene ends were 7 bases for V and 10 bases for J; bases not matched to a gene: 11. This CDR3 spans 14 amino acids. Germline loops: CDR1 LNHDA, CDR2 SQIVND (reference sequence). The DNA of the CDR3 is TGTGCCAGTACCCTGGACAGGGGGCCGGCGGGAGCTTTCTTT. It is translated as CASTLDRGPAGAFF.

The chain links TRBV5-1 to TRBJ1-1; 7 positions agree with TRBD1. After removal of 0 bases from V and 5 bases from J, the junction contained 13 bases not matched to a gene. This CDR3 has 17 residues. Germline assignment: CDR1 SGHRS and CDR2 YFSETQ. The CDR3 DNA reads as TGCGCCAGCAGCTTGGGACCCACAGGGGCCGCGGGTACTGAAGCTTTCTTT. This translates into CASSLGPTGAAGTEAFF.

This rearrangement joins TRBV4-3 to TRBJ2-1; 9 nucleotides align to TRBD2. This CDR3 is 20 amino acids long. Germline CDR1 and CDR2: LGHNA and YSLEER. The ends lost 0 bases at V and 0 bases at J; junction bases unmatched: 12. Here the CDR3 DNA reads TGCGCCAGCAGCCAAGACCCTAGGCGACTAGCGGAGAGCTCCTACAATGAGCAGTTCTTC. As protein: CASSQDPRRLAESSYNEQFF.

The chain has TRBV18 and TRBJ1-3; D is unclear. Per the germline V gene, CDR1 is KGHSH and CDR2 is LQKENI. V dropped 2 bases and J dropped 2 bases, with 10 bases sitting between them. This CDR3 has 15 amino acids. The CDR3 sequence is CASSPGRSTGNTIYF. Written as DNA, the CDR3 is TGTGCCAGCTCACCAGGTCGCTCTACTGGAAACACCATATATTTT.

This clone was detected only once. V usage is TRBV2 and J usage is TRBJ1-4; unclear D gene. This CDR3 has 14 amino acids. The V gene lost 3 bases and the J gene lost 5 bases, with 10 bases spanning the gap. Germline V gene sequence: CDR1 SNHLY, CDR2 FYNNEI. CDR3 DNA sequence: TGTGCCAGCAGTGATAGGTTGGCGAATGAAAAACTGTTTTTT. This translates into CASSDRLANEKLFF.

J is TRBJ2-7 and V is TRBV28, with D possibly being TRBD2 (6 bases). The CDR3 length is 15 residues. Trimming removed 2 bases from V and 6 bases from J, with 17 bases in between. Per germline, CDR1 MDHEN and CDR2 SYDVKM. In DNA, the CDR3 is TGTGCCAGCAGTTTAAGCGTTGATTCCGGGAGCGAGCAGTACTTC. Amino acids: CASSLSVDSGSEQYF.

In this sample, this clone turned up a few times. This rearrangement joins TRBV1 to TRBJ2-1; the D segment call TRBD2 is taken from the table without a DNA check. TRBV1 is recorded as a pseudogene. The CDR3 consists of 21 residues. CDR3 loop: CTSSQDNGTSGSRRTYNEQFF. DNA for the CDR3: TGCACCAGCAGCCAAGATAATGGGACTAGCGGGAGTAGAAGAACCTACAATGAGCAGTTCTTC.

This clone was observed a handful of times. CDR3 in DNA: TGTGCCAGCAGCTTCAGTCGCCAGCGGGGTTCAGATACGCAGTATTTT. It translates to CASSFSRQRGSDTQYF. The gene calls are TRBV5-8 and TRBJ2-3; 7 nucleotides match TRBD2. The CDR3 extends over 16 amino acids. Germline loops: CDR1 SGHTS, CDR2 YDEGEE. V was pared by 2 bases and J by 4 bases, with 10 bases of the junction left unmatched.

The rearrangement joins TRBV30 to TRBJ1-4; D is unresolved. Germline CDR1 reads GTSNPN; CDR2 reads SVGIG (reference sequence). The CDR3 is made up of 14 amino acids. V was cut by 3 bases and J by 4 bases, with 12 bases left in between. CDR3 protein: CAWSRRPFNEKLFF. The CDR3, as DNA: TGTGCCTGGAGCAGAAGGCCCTTTAATGAAAAACTGTTTTTT.